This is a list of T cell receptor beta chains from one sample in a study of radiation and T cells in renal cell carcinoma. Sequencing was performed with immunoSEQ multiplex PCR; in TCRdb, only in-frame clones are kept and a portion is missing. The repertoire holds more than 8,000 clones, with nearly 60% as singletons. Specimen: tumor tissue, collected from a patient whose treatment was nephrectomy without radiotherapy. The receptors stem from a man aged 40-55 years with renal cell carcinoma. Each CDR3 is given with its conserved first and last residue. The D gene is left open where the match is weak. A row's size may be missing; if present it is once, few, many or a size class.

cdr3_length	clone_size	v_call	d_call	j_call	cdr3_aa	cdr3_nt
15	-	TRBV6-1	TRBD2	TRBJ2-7	CASSEAAGVVHEQYF	TGTGCCAGCAGTGAAGCGGCGGGAGTGGTCCACGAGCAGTACTTC
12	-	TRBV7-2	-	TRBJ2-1	CASSLERNEQFF	TGTGCCAGCAGCTTAGAAAGGAATGAGCAGTTCTTC
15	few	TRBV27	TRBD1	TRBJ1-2	CASSSDRVPPDGYTF	TGTGCCAGCAGTTCTGACAGGGTTCCCCCGGATGGCTACACCTTC
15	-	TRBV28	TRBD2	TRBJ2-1	CASSLLAGGNNEQFF	TGTGCCAGCAGTCTACTAGCGGGAGGAAACAATGAGCAGTTCTTC
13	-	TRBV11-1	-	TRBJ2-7	CASSRGESYEQYF	TGTGCCAGCAGCCGGGGAGAATCCTACGAGCAGTACTTC
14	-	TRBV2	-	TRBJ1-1	CASRVQVPNTEAFF	TGTGCCAGCAGGGTACAGGTACCCAACACTGAAGCTTTCTTT
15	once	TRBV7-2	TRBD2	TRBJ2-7	CASSQTSGRSYEQYF	TGTGCCAGCAGTCAGACTAGCGGGAGGTCCTACGAGCAGTACTTC
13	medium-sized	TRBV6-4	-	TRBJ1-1	CASSDSAMTEAFF	TGTGCCAGCAGTGACTCGGCGATGACTGAAGCTTTCTTT
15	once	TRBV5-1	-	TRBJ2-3	CASSPDTTSTDTQYF	TGCGCCAGCAGCCCGGATACGACTAGCACAGATACGCAGTATTTT
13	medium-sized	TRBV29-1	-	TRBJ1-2	CSVEVGADYGYTF	TGCAGCGTTGAGGTGGGGGCAGACTATGGCTACACCTTC
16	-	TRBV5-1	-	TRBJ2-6	CASSLAMPSGANVLTF	TGCGCCAGCAGCTTGGCTATGCCCTCTGGGGCCAACGTCCTGACTTTC
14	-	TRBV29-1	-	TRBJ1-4	CSAIVGGFGEKLFF	TGCAGCGCTATAGTCGGGGGATTCGGTGAAAAACTGTTTTTT
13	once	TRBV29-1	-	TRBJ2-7	CSVEGAGDDEQYF	TGCAGCGTTGAAGGGGCAGGGGACGACGAGCAGTACTTC
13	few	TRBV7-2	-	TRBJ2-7	CASSFDSPYEQYF	TGTGCCAGCAGCTTCGACAGCCCCTACGAGCAGTACTTC
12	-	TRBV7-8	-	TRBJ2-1	CASSLERYGQFF	TGTGCCAGCAGCCTTGAGCGGTACGGGCAGTTCTTC
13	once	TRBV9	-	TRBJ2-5	CASSVGTQETQYF	TGTGCCAGCAGCGTAGGGACCCAAGAGACCCAGTACTTC
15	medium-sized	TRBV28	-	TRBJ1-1	CASSFGSGYRTEAFF	TGTGCCAGCAGTTTTGGTTCGGGATACCGCACTGAAGCTTTCTTT
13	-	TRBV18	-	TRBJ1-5	CASSPDRDQPQHF	TGTGCCAGCTCACCGGACCGGGATCAGCCCCAGCATTTT
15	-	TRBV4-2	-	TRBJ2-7	CASSQSRSLSYEQYF	TGTGCCAGCAGCCAAAGTAGATCCTTGTCCTACGAGCAGTACTTC
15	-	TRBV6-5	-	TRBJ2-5	CASSSPRASQETQYF	TGTGCCAGCAGTTCCCCCAGGGCGAGCCAAGAGACCCAGTACTTC
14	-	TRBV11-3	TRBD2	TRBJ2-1	CASSSLAGYNEQFF	TGTGCCAGCAGCTCTCTAGCGGGGTACAATGAGCAGTTCTTC
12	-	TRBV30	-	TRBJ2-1	CACRPSGTEQFF	TGTGCCTGCCGACCCTCCGGGACTGAGCAGTTCTTC
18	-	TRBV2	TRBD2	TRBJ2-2	CASRKEAGGYANTGELFF	TGTGCCAGCAGGAAGGAAGCGGGAGGCTACGCGAACACCGGGGAGCTGTTTTTT
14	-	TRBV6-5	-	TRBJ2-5	CASSYGGLAETQYF	TGTGCCAGCAGTTACGGGGGGCTAGCGGAGACCCAGTACTTC
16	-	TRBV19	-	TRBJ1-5	CASTKENLYSNQPQHF	TGTGCCAGTACGAAAGAAAACCTATATAGCAATCAGCCCCAGCATTTT
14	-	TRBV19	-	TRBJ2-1	CASSKWGDFNEQFF	TGTGCCAGTAGTAAGTGGGGGGACTTCAATGAGCAGTTCTTC
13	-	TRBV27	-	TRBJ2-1	CASSLSRNNEQFF	TGTGCCAGCAGTTTGAGCAGGAATAATGAGCAGTTCTTC
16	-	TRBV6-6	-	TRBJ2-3	CASRIRPRRGTDTQYF	TGTGCCAGCAGGATTCGCCCCCGGAGGGGCACAGATACGCAGTATTTT
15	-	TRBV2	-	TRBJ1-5	CASSEVRHLNQPQHF	TGTGCCAGCAGTGAGGTCAGGCATCTTAATCAGCCCCAGCATTTT
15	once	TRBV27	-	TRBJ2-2	CASSMDFSNTGELFF	TGTGCCAGCAGTATGGACTTTTCGAACACCGGGGAGCTGTTTTTT
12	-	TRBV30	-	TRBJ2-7	CAWSLLGVEQYF	TGTGCCTGGAGCCTACTGGGGGTCGAGCAGTACTTC
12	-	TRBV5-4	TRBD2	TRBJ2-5	CASTELAGDQYF	TGTGCCAGCACCGAACTAGCGGGAGACCAGTACTTC
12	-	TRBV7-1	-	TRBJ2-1	CASSLVRSEQFF	TGTGCCAGCAGCTTAGTACGGAGTGAGCAGTTCTTC
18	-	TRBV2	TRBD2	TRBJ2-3	CASSEKGLAGGQTDTQYF	TGTGCCAGCAGTGAAAAAGGACTAGCGGGAGGGCAGACAGATACGCAGTATTTT
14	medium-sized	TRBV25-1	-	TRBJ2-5	CASSEWSGVATQYF	TGTGCCAGCAGTGAATGGTCAGGGGTTGCGACCCAGTACTTC
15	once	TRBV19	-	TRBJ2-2	CASTVWTANTGELFF	TGTGCCAGTACTGTCTGGACAGCGAACACCGGGGAGCTGTTTTTT
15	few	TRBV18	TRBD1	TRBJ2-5	CASSPYWGQEETQYF	TGTGCCAGCTCACCGTACTGGGGACAGGAAGAGACCCAGTACTTC
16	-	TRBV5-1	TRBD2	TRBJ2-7	CASSPYLAGGFYEQYF	TGCGCCAGCAGCCCATACCTAGCGGGGGGATTCTACGAGCAGTACTTC
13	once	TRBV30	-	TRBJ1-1	CAWRSGADTEAFF	TGTGCCTGGAGGAGCGGGGCGGACACTGAAGCTTTCTTT
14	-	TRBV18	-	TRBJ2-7	CASSPGRTTYEQYF	TGTGCCAGCTCACCAGGCAGGACGACCTACGAGCAGTACTTC
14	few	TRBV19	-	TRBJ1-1	CASSITPRGAEAFF	TGTGCCAGTAGTATAACCCCCAGAGGGGCAGAAGCTTTCTTT
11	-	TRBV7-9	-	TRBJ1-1	CASSFDSQAFF	TGTGCCAGCAGTTTTGATTCCCAAGCTTTCTTT
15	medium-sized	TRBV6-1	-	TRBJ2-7	CASSARRGANHEQYF	TGTGCCAGCAGTGCTCGCCGGGGCGCGAATCACGAGCAGTACTTC
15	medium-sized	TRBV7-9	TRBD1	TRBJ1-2	CASSLTQGVLNGYTF	TGTGCCAGCAGCTTAACACAGGGGGTGTTAAATGGCTACACCTTC
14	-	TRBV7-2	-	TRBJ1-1	CASSLGQKNTEAFF	TGTGCCAGCAGCTTAGGGCAGAAGAACACTGAAGCTTTCTTT
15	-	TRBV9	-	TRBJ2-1	CASSVAGGPFHEQFF	TGTGCCAGCAGCGTAGCTGGGGGACCTTTCCATGAGCAGTTCTTC
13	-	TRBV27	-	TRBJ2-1	CASSRGTSNEQFF	TGTGCCAGCAGCAGGGGGACTTCAAATGAGCAGTTCTTC
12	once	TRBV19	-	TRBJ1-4	CASSIRDGKLFF	TGTGCCAGTAGTATAAGAGATGGAAAACTGTTTTTT
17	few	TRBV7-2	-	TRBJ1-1	CASSRSRISRFLAEAFF	TGTGCCAGCAGCCGTTCCCGAATTTCTAGGTTTTTGGCTGAAGCTTTCTTT
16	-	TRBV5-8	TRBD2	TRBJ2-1	CASSPWTSGAHNEQFF	TGTGCCAGCAGCCCCTGGACTAGCGGGGCCCACAATGAGCAGTTCTTC
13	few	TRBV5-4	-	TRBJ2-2	CASSLEIAGELFF	TGTGCCAGCAGCTTGGAGATAGCGGGGGAGCTGTTTTTT
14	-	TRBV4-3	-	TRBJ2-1	CASSQEREWDEQFF	TGCGCCAGCAGCCAAGAACGGGAATGGGATGAGCAGTTCTTC
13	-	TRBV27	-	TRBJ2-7	CASSLSRSHEQYF	TGTGCCAGCAGTTTATCGAGGTCCCACGAGCAGTACTTC
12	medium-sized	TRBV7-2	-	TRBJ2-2	CATLWGDGELFF	TGTGCCACCCTTTGGGGAGACGGGGAGCTGTTTTTT
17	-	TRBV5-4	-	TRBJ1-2	CASGIGSAGANEYGYTF	TGTGCCAGCGGAATAGGGTCCGCAGGAGCCAATGAATATGGCTACACCTTC
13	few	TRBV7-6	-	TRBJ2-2	CASSLGVSGELFF	TGTGCCAGCAGCTTGGGGGTATCCGGGGAGCTGTTTTTT
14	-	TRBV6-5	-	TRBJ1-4	CASRRLVGSEKLFF	TGTGCCAGCAGGCGTTTAGTAGGGTCCGAAAAACTGTTTTTT
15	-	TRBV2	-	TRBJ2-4	CASSVGQGAKNIQYF	TGTGCCAGCAGTGTAGGGCAGGGGGCCAAAAACATTCAGTACTTC
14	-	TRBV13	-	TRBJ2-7	CASSLGGRGHEQYF	TGTGCCAGCAGCCTCGGAGGCAGGGGTCACGAGCAGTACTTC